These 19 T cell receptor beta chains originate from one sample sequenced in a study of post-analysis software for immune sequencing data (dated by TCRdb to 2015 to 2017). Library method: PCR. The sequencer listed for this sample is Illumina HiSeq 2500. To reduce PCR and sequencing biases, unique molecular identifiers were incorporated into the TCR beta cDNA libraries. TCRdb reprocessed the public reads (quality trimming at Q25 with fastp, clone calling with MiXCR) and kept in-frame beta chains. Each CDR3 protein gets just one entry, which takes the most common genes and DNA from the rows behind it. The sample contains about 200,000 distinct CDR3 sequences, over 25% of them found a single time. 3.4% of the sample is held by the ten biggest clonotypes. The investigation overall reported the following: Significantly higher frequencies in patients than in controls were found for roughly five TRBV segments, including TRBV5-6, TRBV5-1 and TRBV20-1.

These receptors' targets are unknown. Sequenced input: blood. Receptor source: a girl under 18 with multiple sclerosis.

This sequence joins TRBV18 and TRBJ2-7; D possibly corresponds to TRBD1 (6 bases). Trimming took 4 bases from V and 3 from J, leaving 19 bases between them. From germline, CDR1 is KGHSH and CDR2 LQKENI. The CDR3 covers 16 residues. This chain's CDR3 is CASSRLGQGTFYEQYF. In DNA, the CDR3 is TGTGCCAGCTCACGACTGGGGCAGGGGACCTTCTACGAGCAGTACTTC.

The J gene is TRBJ2-7, the V gene TRBV7-9; 11 nucleotides match TRBD2. This CDR3 is 17 amino acids long. Germline CDR1 reads SEHNR; CDR2 reads FQNEAQ (reference sequence). The J segment lost 0 bases and the V segment lost 5 bases, leaving 9 bases of the junction unmatched. CDR3 amino acids: CASSPTTGTSGSYEQYF. The CDR3 DNA reads TGTGCCAGCAGCCCAACCACCGGGACTAGCGGCTCCTACGAGCAGTACTTC.

This clonotype was seen a few times. This sequence joins TRBV12-3 or TRBV12-4 and TRBJ1-5; 7 bases are a match to TRBD1. V lost 3 bases to trimming and J lost 3 bases; unmatched junction nucleotides: 5. The CDR3 is 15 residues long. CDR3 bases: TGTGCCAGCAGTTTTGCGGGACAGCTCAATCAGCCCCAGCATTTT. Translation: CASSFAGQLNQPQHF.

At least ten counts were recorded for this clonotype. V gene TRBV24-1 combines with J gene TRBJ2-5, with D perhaps matching TRBD1 (6 bases). Germline CDR1 and CDR2: KGHDR and SFDVKD. The CDR3 has 15 residues. Trimming took off 4 bases at V and 5 bases at J, with 16 bases between the two ends. CDR3 DNA sequence: TGTGCCACCAGTGAACATACTCAGGGGCGGGAGACCCAGTACTTC. It codes for CATSEHTQGRETQYF.

This clonotype was seen many times. The J gene is TRBJ1-2, the V gene TRBV20-1, with a possible D match to TRBD1 (5 bases). With 6 bases removed from V and 4 bases from J, the gap between germline ends came to 15 bases. The CDR3 is 13 residues long. Per the germline V gene, CDR1 is DFQATT and CDR2 is SNEGSKA (reference sequence). The CDR3 nucleotides are TGCAGTGCAGGGGACCGTGGCTCCTATGGCTACACCTTC. It yields the protein CSAGDRGSYGYTF.

As to this clonotype: A much more abundant neighbour one base away suggests this may be a read error. The V call is TRBV5-1, the J call TRBJ2-1, with 7 nucleotides matching TRBD2. Germline CDR1 reads SGHRS; CDR2 reads YFSETQ. The CDR3 loop spans 16 amino acids. The CDR3 DNA follows: TGCACCAGCAGCTTGGGTGCGGGAGTGTCCTACAATGAGCAGTTCTTC. Translation gives CTSSLGAGVSYNEQFF.

This clonotype was seen at least ten times. The V call is TRBV20-1, the J call TRBJ2-3; the match to TRBD2 covers 8 bases. Germline V gene sequence: CDR1 DFQATT, CDR2 SNEGSKA (reference sequence). This CDR3 is 15 amino acids long. Trimming cost V 1 base and J 1 base; bases outside gene matches: 4. CDR3 sequence reads: CSARVGTRGTDTQYF. CDR3 sequence (DNA): TGCAGTGCTAGAGTGGGGACTAGAGGCACAGATACGCAGTATTTT.

This clonotype was found many times. The chain employs TRBV3-1 and TRBJ2-5; 8 nucleotides match TRBD2. CDR3 length: 17 residues. V was pared by 3 bases and J by 0 bases, with 9 bases of the junction left unmatched. Germline CDR1 LGHDT, CDR2 YNNKEL (reference sequence). The CDR3 reads CASSHPRAAGDQETQYF. Here the CDR3 DNA reads TGTGCCAGCAGCCACCCCCGGGCAGCGGGGGACCAAGAGACCCAGTACTTC.

This clonotype was counted a few times. V gene TRBV19 combines with J gene TRBJ2-7, with D unclear. The CDR3 is made up of 12 amino acids. The V and J ends lost 6 bases and 3 bases respectively, with 9 bases between them. Germline V gene sequence: CDR1 LNHDA, CDR2 SQIVND (reference sequence). For the CDR3, the DNA is TGTGCCAGTAGCTCTGGGATCTACGAGCAGTACTTC. It is translated as CASSSGIYEQYF.

Details on this clonotype: The junction departs from the called germline gene at one end, perhaps through a read error. The rearrangement uses TRBV5-6 and TRBJ1-2; no clear D gene. The CDR3 runs 15 residues. Germline assignment: CDR1 SGHDT and CDR2 YYEEEE. The CDR3 reads CVSSLNRASYYGYTF. For the CDR3, the DNA is TGTGTCAGCAGCTTGAATCGGGCAAGCTACTATGGCTACACCTTC.

V usage is TRBV19 and J usage is TRBJ1-1; 7 bases agree with TRBD1. This CDR3 comprises 13 residues. The V segment lost 4 bases and the J segment 4 bases; nucleotides outside the gene matches: 3. Germline-derived CDR1 and CDR2 are LNHDA and SQIVND (reference sequence). CDR3 DNA: TGTGCCAGTAGTAGATCAGGGGGCACTGAAGCTTTCTTT. Protein product: CASSRSGGTEAFF.

Comments on this clonotype: A clone one base away is much larger, so this may be a read error. The V gene is TRBV5-1, the J gene TRBJ2-1, with 7 bases that match TRBD2. The CDR3 contains 16 residues. Looked up from germline, CDR1 is SGHRS and CDR2 is YFSETQ. CDR3 nucleotides: TGCGCCAGCAGCTTGGTGCGGGGAGGGCCCTTCAATGAGCGGTTCTTC. It is translated as CASSLVRGGPFNERFF. Complete variable domain (other parts from reference TRBV5-1 and TRBJ2-1): KAGVTQTPRYLIKTRGQQVTLSCSPISGHRSVSWYQQTPGQGLQFLFEYFSETQRNKGNFPGRFSGRQFSNSRSEMNVSTLELGDSALYLCASSLVRGGPFNERFFGPGTRLTVL.

This sequence joins TRBV7-9 and TRBJ2-5, with TRBD2 matching over 10 bases. CDR1 SEHNR and CDR2 FQNEAQ come from the germline V gene (reference sequence). The CDR3 is 17 amino acids. After removal of 1 base from V and 11 bases from J, the junction contained 16 bases not matched to a gene. For the CDR3, the DNA is TGTGCCAGCAGCTTAGGGACGACTAGCGGGCTAGCAAATGAGCAGTACTTC. The encoded protein is CASSLGTTSGLANEQYF. The whole variable domain, filled in from reference TRBV7-9 and TRBJ2-5, reads DTGVSQNPRHKITKRGQNVTFRCDPISEHNRLYWYRQTLGQGPEFLTYFQNEAQLEKSRLLSDRFSAERPKGSFSTLEIQRTEQGDSAMYLCASSLGTTSGLANEQYFGPGTRLLVL.

The chain has TRBV6-1 and TRBJ2-4, with D perhaps TRBD1 or TRBD2 (5 bases each). The DNA end favors TRBJ2-7, so the J call may be wrong. This CDR3 contains 15 residues. Germline-derived CDR1 and CDR2 are MNHNS and SASEGT. The CDR3 is CASSFRDGRNYEQYF. CDR3 DNA sequence: TGTGCCAGCAGCTTTAGGGACGGACGGAACTACGAGCAGTACTTC.

This clonotype was counted at least ten times. The chain recombines TRBV29-1 with TRBJ1-1; D not resolved. Trimming took off 4 bases at V and 6 bases at J, with 12 bases between the two ends. Germline lookup yields CDR1 SQVTM and CDR2 ANQGSEA. The CDR3 spans 12 residues. The DNA for the CDR3 is TGCAGCGTTGTCCGGGGTGGTTCTGAAGCTTTCTTT. It yields the protein CSVVRGGSEAFF.

This clonotype has only a few counts. This rearrangement joins TRBV10-3 to TRBJ1-5, with a possible D match to TRBD1 (5 bases). Germline V lookup: CDR1 ENHRY, CDR2 SYGVKD. V was cut by 6 bases and J by 1 base, with 7 bases left in between. The CDR3 is 13 amino acids. CDR3 sequence: CAIRQESNQPQHF. The CDR3 DNA is TGTGCCATCAGACAGGAGAGCAATCAGCCCCAGCATTTT.

This clonotype appeared many times. The chain uses TRBV5-1 and TRBJ2-5; 9 nucleotides agree with TRBD2. TRBJ2-7 matches the DNA end more closely, so the J call is doubtful. The CDR3 is 14 residues long. The germline gives CDR1 SGHRS, CDR2 YFSETQ. The CDR3 DNA follows: TGCGCCAGCAGCTCTAGCGGGATGGACCTCGAGCAGTACTTC. The encoded protein is CASSSSGMDLEQYF.

In this sample, this clonotype turned up a few times. The V call is TRBV3-1, the J call TRBJ2-5; the match to TRBD2 covers 9 bases. The J call may be wrong; the DNA end is better matched by TRBJ2-7. The CDR3 extends over 13 amino acids. CDR1 is LGHDT and CDR2 is YNNKEL in the germline V gene (reference sequence). The CDR3 loop reads CASRLAGENEQYF. The CDR3 DNA reads as TGTGCCAGCAGGTTAGCGGGAGAGAACGAGCAGTACTTC.

On this clonotype itself: Given a much more abundant clone one base away, this may be a read error. This chain connects TRBV5-1 to TRBJ2-5; 8 nucleotides agree with TRBD1. Germline lookup yields CDR1 SGHRS and CDR2 YFSETQ. This CDR3 is 14 amino acids long. The CDR3 protein is CASRPQGAQETLYF. The CDR3 region has the DNA TGCGCCAGCAGGCCGCAGGGGGCTCAAGAGACCCTGTACTTC.